The present entry profiles one T cell receptor (beta chain) with its context. The sample originates from a study of siplizumab effects on memory and regulatory T cells. Method: immunoSEQ multiplex PCR; TCRdb's copy keeps in-frame clones and lacks some. This sample has some 100,000 clones; 95% to 97% occur once, and the top ten carry approximately 0.031%. V gave up 4 bases and J gave up 7 bases, with 20 bases separating them. Per the germline V gene, CDR1 is MNHNS and CDR2 is SASEGT. The CDR3 contains 17 residues. The gene calls are TRBV6-1 and TRBJ1-6; D is unclear. Sequencing was carried out using naive CD4+ T cells sorted from blood. This receptor was taken from a human donor in good health. In DNA, the CDR3 is TGTGCCAGCAGTGCATACGGGGAGAGTTTGGGCAATTCACCCCTCCACTTT. Its translation is CASSAYGESLGNSPLHF.